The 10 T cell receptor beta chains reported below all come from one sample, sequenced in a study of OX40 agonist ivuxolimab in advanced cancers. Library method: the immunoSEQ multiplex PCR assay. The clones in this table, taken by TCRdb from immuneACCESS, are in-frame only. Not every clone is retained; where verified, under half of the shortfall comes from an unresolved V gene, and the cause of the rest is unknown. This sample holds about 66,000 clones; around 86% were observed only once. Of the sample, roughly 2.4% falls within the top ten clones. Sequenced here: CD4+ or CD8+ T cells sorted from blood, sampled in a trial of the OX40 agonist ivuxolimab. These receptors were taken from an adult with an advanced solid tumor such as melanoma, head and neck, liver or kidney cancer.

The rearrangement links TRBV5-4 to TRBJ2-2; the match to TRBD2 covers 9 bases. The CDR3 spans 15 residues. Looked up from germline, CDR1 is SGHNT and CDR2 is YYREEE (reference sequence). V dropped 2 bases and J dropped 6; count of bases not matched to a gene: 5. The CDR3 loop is CASSFSLAGSGELFF. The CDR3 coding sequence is TGTGCCAGCAGCTTTAGTCTAGCGGGATCCGGGGAGCTGTTTTTT.

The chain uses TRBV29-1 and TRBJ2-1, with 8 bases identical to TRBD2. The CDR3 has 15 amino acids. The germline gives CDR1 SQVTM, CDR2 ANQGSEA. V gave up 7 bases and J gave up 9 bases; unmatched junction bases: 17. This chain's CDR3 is CSGLSLAGRAGEQFF. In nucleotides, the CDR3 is TGCAGCGGATTGTCTCTAGCGGGCCGTGCGGGTGAGCAGTTCTTC.

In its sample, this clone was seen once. This CDR3 is CASSVAGGEQFF. CDR3 in DNA: TGCGCCAGCAGTGTGGCGGGAGGTGAGCAGTTCTTC. The genes are TRBV10-2 and TRBJ2-1; 8 nucleotides match TRBD2. CDR1 and CDR2 (germline): WSHSY, SAAADI. This CDR3 is built from 12 residues. V shed 4 bases, J shed 9 bases, and the junction held 2 bases outside the gene matches.

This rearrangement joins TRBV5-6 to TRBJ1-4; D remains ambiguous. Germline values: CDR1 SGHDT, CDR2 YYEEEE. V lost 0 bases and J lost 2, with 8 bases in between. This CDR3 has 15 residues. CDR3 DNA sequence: TGTGCCAGCAGCTTGGTCGGTGCGACTAATGAAAAACTGTTTTTT. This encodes CASSLVGATNEKLFF.

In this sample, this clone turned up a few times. The chain's CDR3 is CASSEEYGSWETQYF. The CDR3 DNA follows: TGTGCCAGCAGTGAAGAATACGGGTCGTGGGAGACCCAGTACTTC. J is TRBJ2-5 and V is TRBV2; D gene unclear. Between the trimmed V and J ends, which lost 1 base and 5 bases, there was a span of 14 bases. The V gene's germline CDR1 is SNHLY and CDR2 FYNNEI. CDR3 length: 15 residues.

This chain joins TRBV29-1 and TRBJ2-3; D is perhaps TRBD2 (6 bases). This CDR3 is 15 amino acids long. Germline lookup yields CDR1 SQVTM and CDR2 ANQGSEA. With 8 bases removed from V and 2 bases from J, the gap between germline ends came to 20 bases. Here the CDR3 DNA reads TGCAGCCCTAGGGACTTGGCTAGCGCCACAGATACGCAGTATTTT. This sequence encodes CSPRDLASATDTQYF.

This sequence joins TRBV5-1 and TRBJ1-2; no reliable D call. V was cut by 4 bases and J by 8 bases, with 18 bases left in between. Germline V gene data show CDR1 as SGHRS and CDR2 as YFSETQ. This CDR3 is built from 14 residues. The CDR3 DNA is TGCGCCAGCAGCCTCGCCCGCCTCGAGGAAGGCTACACCTTC. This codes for CASSLARLEEGYTF. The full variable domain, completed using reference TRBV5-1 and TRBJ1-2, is KAGVTQTPRYLIKTRGQQVTLSCSPISGHRSVSWYQQTPGQGLQFLFEYFSETQRNKGNFPGRFSGRQFSNSRSEMNVSTLELGDSALYLCASSLARLEEGYTFGSGTRLTVV.

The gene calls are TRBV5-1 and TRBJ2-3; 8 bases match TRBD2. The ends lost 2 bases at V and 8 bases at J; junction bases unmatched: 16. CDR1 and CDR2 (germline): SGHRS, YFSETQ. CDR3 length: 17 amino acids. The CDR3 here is CASSFFSWGLEKGTQYF. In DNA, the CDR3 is TGCGCCAGCAGCTTCTTCTCTTGGGGACTAGAGAAAGGTACGCAGTATTTT.

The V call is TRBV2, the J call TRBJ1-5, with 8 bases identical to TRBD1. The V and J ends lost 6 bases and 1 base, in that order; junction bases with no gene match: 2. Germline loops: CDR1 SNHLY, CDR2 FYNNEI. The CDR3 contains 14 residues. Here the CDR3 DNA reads TGTGCCAGCAGCTGGACAGGGAGCAATCAGCCCCAGCATTTT. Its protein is CASSWTGSNQPQHF.

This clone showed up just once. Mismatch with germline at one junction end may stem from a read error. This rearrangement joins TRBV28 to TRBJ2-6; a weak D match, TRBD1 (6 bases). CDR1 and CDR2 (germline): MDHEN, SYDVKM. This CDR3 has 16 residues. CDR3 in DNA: TGTGCCAGCAGTTTTGGTGGGGGCCCTGGGGCCAACATCCTGACTTTC. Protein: CASSFGGGPGANILTF.